This TCR beta chain was recorded in a study of blood T cell repertoires in COVID-19. The CDR3 is 17 residues long. Germline V gene data show CDR1 as KGHDR and CDR2 as SFDVKD. With 3 bases removed from V and 0 bases from J, the gap between germline ends came to 16 bases. This clone was recorded only once. The method was immunoSEQ multiplex PCR; TCRdb's version includes in-frame clones alone and lacks a portion of them. This sample has roughly 200,000 clones, with around 83% found just once. Participant age was roughly 18 to 95 years, and participants resided in about 25 US areas. The sample comprised PBMCs or T cells enriched from blood (not recorded which). The sequence came from a man aged 35-49 years who had recovered from COVID-19. V and J are TRBV24-1 and TRBJ1-2; D gene unclear. The CDR3 nucleotides are TGTGCCACCAGTGATCCCAGCGGGAGGGAAGCTAACTATGGCTACACCTTC. It yields the protein CATSDPSGREANYGYTF.